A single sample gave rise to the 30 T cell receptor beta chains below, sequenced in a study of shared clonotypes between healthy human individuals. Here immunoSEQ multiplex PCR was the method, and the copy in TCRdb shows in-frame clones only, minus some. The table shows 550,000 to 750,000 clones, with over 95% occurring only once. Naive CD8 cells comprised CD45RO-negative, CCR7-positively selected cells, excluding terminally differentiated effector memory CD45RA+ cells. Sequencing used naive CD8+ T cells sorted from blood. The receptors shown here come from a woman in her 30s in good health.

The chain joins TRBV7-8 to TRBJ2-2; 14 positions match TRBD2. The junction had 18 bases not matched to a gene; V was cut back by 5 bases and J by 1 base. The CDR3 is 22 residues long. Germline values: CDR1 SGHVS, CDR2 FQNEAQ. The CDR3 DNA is TGTGCCAGCAGCCCACGACTAGCGGGAGGGCAGGCACACCAACTGAACACCGGGGAGCTGTTTTTT. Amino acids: CASSPRLAGGQAHQLNTGELFF.

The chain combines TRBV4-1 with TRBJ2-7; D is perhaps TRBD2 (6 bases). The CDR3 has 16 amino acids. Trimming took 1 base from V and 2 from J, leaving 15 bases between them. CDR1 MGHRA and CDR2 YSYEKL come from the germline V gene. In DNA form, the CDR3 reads TGCGCCAGCAGCCAAGGGGCGGGCGGGACTCCCTACGAGCAGTACTTC. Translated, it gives CASSQGAGGTPYEQYF.

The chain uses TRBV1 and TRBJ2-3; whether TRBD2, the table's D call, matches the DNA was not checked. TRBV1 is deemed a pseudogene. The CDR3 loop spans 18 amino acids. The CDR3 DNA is TGCACCAGCCCGATCTTGGTTGGATCAGCGGGAGGAACAGATACGCAGTATTTT. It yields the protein CTSPILVGSAGGTDTQYF.

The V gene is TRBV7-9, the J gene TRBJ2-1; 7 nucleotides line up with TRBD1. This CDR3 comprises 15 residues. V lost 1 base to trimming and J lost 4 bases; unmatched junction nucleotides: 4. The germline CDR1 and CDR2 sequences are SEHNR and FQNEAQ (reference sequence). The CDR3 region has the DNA TGTGCCAGCAGCTTAGTATTGGGACAGTACAATGAGCAGTTCTTC. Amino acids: CASSLVLGQYNEQFF.

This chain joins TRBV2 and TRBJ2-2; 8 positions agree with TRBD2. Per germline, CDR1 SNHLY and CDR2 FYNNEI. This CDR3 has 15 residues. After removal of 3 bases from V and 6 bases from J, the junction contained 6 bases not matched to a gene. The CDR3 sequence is CASSEAGGIAGELFF. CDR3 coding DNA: TGTGCCAGCAGTGAGGCGGGAGGAATTGCCGGGGAGCTGTTTTTT.

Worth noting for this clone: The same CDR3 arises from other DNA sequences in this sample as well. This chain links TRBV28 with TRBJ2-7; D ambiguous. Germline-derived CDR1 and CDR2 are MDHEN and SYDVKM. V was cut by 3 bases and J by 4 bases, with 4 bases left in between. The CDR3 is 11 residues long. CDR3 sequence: CASSFLYEQYF. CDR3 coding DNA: TGTGCCAGCAGTTTTCTTTACGAGCAGTACTTC. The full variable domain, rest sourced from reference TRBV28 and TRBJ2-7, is DVKVTQSSRYLVKRTGEKVFLECVQDMDHENMFWYRQDPGLGLRLIYFSYDVKMKEKGDIPEGYSVSREKKERFSLILESASTNQTSMYLCASSFLYEQYFGPGTRLTVT.

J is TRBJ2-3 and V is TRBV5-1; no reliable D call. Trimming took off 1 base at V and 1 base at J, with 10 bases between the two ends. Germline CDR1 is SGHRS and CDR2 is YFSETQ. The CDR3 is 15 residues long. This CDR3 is CASSLSLRGTDTQYF. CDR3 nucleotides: TGCGCCAGCAGCTTGTCCCTACGGGGCACAGATACGCAGTATTTT.

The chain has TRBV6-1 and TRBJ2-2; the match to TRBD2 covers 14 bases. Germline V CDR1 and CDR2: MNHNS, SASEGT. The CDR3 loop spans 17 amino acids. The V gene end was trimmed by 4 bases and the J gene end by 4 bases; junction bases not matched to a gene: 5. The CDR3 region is CASSAGLAGVGTGELFF. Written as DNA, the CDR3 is TGTGCCAGCAGTGCGGGACTAGCGGGAGTGGGCACCGGGGAGCTGTTTTTT.

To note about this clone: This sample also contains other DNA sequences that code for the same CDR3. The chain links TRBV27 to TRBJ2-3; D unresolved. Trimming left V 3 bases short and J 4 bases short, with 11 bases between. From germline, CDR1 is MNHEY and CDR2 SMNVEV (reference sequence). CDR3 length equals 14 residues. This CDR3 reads CASSLTPGADTQYF. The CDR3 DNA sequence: TGTGCCAGCAGTTTGACCCCTGGCGCAGATACGCAGTATTTT.

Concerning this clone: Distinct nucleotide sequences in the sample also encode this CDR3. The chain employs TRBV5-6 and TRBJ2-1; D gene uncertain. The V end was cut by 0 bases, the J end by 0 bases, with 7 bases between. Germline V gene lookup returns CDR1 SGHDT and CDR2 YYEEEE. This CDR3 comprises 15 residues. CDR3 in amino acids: CASSLGSNSYNEQFF. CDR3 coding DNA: TGTGCCAGCAGCTTGGGCAGCAACTCCTACAATGAGCAGTTCTTC. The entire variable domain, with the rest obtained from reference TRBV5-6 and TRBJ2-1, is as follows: DAGVTQSPTHLIKTRGQQVTLRCSPKSGHDTVSWYQQALGQGPQFIFQYYEEEERQRGNFPDRFSGHQFPNYSSELNVNALLLGDSALYLCASSLGSNSYNEQFFGPGTRLTVL.

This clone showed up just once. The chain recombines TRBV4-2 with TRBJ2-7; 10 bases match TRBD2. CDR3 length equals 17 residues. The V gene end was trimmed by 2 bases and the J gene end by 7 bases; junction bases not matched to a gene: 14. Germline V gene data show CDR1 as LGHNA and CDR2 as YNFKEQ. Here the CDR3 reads CASSQRVRLAGVGEQYF. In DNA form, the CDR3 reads TGTGCCAGCAGCCAAAGGGTCCGCCTAGCGGGAGTAGGGGAGCAGTACTTC.

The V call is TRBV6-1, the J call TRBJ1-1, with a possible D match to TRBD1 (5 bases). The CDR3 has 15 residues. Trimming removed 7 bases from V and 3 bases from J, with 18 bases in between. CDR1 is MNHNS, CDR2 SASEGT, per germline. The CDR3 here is CASTPYQGYDTEAFF. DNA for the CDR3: TGTGCCAGCACCCCCTATCAGGGCTATGACACTGAAGCTTTCTTT.

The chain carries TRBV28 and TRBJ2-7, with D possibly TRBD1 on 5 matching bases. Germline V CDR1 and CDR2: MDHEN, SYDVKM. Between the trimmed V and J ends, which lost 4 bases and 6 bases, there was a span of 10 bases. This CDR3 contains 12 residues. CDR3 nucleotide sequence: TGTGCCAGCAGTTCTCAGGGTGTCGAGCAGTACTTC. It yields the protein CASSSQGVEQYF.

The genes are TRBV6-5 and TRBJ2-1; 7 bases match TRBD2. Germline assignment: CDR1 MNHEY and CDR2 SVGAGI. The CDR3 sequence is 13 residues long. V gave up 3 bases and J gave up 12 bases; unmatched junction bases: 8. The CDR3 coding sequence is TGTGCCAGCAGTTATCATGGCGGGAGTGTGCAGTTCTTC. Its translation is CASSYHGGSVQFF.

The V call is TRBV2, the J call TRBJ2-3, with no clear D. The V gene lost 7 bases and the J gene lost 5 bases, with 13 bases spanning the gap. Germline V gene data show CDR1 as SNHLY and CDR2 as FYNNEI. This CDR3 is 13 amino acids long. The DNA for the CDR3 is TGTGCCAGCATTGGGGTAGCTGTAGATACGCAGTATTTT. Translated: CASIGVAVDTQYF.

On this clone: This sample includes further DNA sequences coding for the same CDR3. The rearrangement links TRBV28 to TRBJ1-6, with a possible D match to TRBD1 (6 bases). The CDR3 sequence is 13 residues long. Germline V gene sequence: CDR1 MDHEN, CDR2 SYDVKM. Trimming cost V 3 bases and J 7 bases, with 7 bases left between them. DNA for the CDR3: TGTGCCAGCAGTTTTACAGGGAATTCACCCCTCCACTTT. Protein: CASSFTGNSPLHF.

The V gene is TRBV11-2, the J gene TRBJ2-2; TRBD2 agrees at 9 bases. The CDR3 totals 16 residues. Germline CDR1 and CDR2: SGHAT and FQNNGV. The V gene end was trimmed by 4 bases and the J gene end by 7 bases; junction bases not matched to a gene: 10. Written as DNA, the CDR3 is TGTGCCAGCAGCTCCCCTTTGCGGGAGGGCTTCGGGGAGCTGTTTTTT. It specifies CASSSPLREGFGELFF. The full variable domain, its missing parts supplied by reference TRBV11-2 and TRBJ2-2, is EAGVAQSPRYKIIEKRQSVAFWCNPISGHATLYWYQQILGQGPKLLIQFQNNGVVDDSQLPKDRFSAERLKGVDSTLKIQPAKLEDSAVYLCASSSPLREGFGELFFGEGSRLTVL.

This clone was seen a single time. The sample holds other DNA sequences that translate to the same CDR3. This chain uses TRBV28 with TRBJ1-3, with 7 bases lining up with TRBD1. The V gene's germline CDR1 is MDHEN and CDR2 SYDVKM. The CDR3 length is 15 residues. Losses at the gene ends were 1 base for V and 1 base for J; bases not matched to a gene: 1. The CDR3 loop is CASSLYRGSGNTIYF. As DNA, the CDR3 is TGTGCCAGCAGTTTATACAGGGGATCTGGAAACACCATATATTTT.

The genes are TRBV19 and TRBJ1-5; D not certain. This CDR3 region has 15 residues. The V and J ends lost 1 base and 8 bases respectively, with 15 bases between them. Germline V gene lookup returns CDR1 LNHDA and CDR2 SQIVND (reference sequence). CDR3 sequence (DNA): TGTGCCAGTAGTATAGGGGCAAGGGTAGGAGAGCCCCAGCATTTT. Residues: CASSIGARVGEPQHF.

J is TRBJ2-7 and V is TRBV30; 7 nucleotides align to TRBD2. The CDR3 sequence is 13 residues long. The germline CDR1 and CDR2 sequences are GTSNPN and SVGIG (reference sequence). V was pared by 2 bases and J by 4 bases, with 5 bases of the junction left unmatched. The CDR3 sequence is CAWSTSEIYEQYF. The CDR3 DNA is TGTGCCTGGAGTACTAGCGAAATATACGAGCAGTACTTC.

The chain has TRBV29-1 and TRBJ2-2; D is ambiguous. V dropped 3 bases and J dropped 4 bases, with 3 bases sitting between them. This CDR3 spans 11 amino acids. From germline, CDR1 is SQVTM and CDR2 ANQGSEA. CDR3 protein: CSVEATGELFF. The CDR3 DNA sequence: TGCAGCGTTGAGGCCACCGGGGAGCTGTTTTTT.

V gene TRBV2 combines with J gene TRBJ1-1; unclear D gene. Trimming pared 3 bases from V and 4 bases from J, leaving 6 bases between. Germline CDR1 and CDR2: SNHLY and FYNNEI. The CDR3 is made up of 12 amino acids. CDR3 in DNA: TGTGCCAGCAGTGATCCCAGCACTGAAGCTTTCTTT. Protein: CASSDPSTEAFF.

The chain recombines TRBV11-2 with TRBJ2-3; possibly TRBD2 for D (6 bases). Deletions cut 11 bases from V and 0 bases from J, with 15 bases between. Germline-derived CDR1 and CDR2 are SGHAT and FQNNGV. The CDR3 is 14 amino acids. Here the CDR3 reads CAAQGGKSTDTQYF. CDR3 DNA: TGTGCCGCTCAAGGAGGGAAAAGCACAGATACGCAGTATTTT.

The CDR3 DNA sequence: TGCGCCAGCAGCCGGGAGCGGGAAGGCAAAAACATTCAGTACTTC. Translated, it gives CASSREREGKNIQYF. This rearrangement joins TRBV4-1 to TRBJ2-4, with TRBD2 matching 7 bases. Per the germline V gene, CDR1 is MGHRA and CDR2 is YSYEKL. The CDR3 consists of 15 residues. Unmatched junction bases numbered 6, after V lost 4 bases and J lost 3 bases.

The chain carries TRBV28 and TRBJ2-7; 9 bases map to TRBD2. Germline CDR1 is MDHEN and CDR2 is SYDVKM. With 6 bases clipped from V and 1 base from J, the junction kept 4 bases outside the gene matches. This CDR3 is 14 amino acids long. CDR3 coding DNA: TGTGCCAGCAGGGCAACTAGCGGGTCCTACGAGCAGTACTTC. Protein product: CASRATSGSYEQYF.

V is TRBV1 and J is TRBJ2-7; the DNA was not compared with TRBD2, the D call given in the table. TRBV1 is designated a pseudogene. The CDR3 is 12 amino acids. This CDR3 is CTSSPLSYEQYF. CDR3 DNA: TGCACCAGCAGCCCACTCTCCTACGAGCAGTACTTC.

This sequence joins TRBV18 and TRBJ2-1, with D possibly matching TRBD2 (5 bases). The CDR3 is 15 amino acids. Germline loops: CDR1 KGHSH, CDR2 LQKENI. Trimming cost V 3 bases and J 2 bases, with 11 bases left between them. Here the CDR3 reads CASSPREPAYNEQFF. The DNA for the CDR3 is TGTGCCAGCTCACCCCGGGAACCCGCCTACAATGAGCAGTTCTTC.

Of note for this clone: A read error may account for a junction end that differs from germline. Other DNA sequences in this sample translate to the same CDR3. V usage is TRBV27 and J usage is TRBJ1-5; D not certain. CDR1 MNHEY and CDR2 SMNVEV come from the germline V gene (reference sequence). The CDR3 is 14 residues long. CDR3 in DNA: TGTGCCAGCAGTTTATCTGCCCCCGATCAGCCCCAACATTTT. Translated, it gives CASSLSAPDQPQHF.

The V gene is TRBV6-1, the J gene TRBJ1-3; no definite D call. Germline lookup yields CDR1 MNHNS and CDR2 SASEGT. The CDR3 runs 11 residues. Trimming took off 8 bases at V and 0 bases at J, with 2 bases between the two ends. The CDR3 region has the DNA TGTGCCAGCTGCTCTGGAAACACCATATATTTT. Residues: CASCSGNTIYF.

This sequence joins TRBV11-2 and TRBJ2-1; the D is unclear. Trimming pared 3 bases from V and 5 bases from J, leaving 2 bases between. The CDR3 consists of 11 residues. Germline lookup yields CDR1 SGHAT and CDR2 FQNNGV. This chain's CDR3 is CASSFHNEQFF. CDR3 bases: TGTGCCAGCAGCTTCCACAATGAGCAGTTCTTC.